This T cell receptor (beta chain) was profiled in a study of glioma-infiltrating T cells after dendritic cell vaccination. Across the study: At biweekly intervals, patients got three intradermal dendritic cell vaccine injections.

Clones were read by immunoSEQ multiplex PCR, and TCRdb kept only the in-frame ones, dropping some. The sample shows 80,000 to 100,000 clones, less than 90% of them seen only once. Deletions cut 0 bases from V and 16 bases from J, with 16 bases between. There are 13 residues in the CDR3. Germline V lookup: CDR1 WNHNN, CDR2 SYGVQD (reference sequence). Time point in this sample: after dendritic cell vaccination, including at tumor progression/relapse. The chain links TRBV10-1 to TRBJ1-3; D perhaps matches TRBD1 (6 bases). The material sequenced was blood, taken after dendritic cell vaccination. This clonotype was obtained from a human donor with glioblastoma. CDR3 loop: CASSESDWGTHYF. CDR3 nucleotides: TGCGCCAGCAGTGAGTCGGACTGGGGGACACACTATTTT.